This T cell receptor beta chain is from a study of T cell repertoires in cytomegalovirus infection. Study background: Public signatures in TCR beta pointed to CMV infection and matching HLA type. General study points: The ex vivo response showed dominance by HLA-C-restricted CMV-specific TCR beta clonotypes.

Each CDR3 protein gets one entry after TCRdb re-called the reads with MiXCR. The data contain around 530,000 distinct CDR3 sequences, about 25% of them seen just once; the ten biggest clones take up approximately 13%. This clonotype came up a few times. Its antigen is as yet unknown. The TCR comes from a human donor in good health (CMV status not recorded). Some clones in this sample may be carry-over from other donors' samples. Specimen: PBMCs.

This CDR3 reads CASSLDLKETQYF. The CDR3 DNA sequence: TGTGCCAGCAGCTTAGACCTTAAAGAGACCCAGTACTTC. The chain uses TRBV11-1 and TRBJ2-5, with D hard to call. The CDR3 is 13 amino acids. V was trimmed by 1 base and J by 3 bases, leaving 6 bases between them. The germline V gene has CDR1 SGHAT and CDR2 FQDESV (reference sequence).